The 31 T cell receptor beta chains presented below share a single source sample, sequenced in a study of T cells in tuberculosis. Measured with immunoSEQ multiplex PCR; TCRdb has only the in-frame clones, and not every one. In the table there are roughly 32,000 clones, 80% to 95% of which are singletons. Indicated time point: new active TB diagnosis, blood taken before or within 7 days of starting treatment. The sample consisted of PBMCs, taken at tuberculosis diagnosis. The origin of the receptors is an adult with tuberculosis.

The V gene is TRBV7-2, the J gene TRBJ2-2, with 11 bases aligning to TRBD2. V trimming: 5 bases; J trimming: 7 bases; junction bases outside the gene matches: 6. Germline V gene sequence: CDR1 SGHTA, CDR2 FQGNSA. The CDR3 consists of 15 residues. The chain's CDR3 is CASSALAGGDGELFF. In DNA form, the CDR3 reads TGTGCCAGCAGCGCCCTAGCGGGAGGTGACGGGGAGCTGTTTTTT.

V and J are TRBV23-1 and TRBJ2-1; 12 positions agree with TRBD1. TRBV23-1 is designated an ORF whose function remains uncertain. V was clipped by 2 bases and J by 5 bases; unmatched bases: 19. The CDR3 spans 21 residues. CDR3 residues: CASSQMGTGGGCRGHDNEQFF. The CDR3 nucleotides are TGCGCCAGCAGTCAAATGGGGACAGGGGGCGGGTGTCGGGGGCATGACAATGAGCAGTTCTTC.

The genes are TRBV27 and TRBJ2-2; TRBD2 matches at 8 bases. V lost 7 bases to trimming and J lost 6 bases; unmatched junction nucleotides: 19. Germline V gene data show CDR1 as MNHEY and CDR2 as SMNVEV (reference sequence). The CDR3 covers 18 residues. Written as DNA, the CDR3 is TGTGCCAGCAAAGGAGAGGGTAGCGGGACCGGGTTAGCCGGGGAGCTGTTTTTT. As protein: CASKGEGSGTGLAGELFF.

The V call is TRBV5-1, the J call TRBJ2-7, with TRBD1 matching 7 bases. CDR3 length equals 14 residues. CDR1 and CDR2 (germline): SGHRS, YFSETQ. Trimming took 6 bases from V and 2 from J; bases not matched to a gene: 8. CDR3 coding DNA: TGCGCCAGCAAAAAAGTTCAGGGGGCCTACGAGCAGTACTTC. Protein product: CASKKVQGAYEQYF.

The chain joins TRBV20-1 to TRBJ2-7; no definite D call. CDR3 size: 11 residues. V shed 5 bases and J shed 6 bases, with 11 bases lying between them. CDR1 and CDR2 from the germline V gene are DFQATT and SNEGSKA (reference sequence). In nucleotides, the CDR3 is TGCAGTGCTCGCCGTGAGAGCGAGCAGTACTTC. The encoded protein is CSARRESEQYF.

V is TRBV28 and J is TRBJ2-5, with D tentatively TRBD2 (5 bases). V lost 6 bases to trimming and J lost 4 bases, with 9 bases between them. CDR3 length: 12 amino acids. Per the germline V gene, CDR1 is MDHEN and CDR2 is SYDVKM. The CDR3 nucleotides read TGTGCCAGCAGCCAAGGAGGAGAGACCCAGTACTTC. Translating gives CASSQGGETQYF.

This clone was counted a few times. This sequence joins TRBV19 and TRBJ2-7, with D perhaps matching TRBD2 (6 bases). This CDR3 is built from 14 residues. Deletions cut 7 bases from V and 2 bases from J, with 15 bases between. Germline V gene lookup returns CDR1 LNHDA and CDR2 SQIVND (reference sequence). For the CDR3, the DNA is TGTGCCAGTAAAATAGCGGTTGGAGCCTACGAGCAGTACTTC. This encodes CASKIAVGAYEQYF. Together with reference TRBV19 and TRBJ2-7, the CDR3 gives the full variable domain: DGGITQSPKYLFRKEGQNVTLSCEQNLNHDAMYWYRQDPGQGLRLIYYSQIVNDFQKGDIAEGYSVSREKKESFPLTVTSAQKNPTAFYLCASKIAVGAYEQYFGPGTRLTVT.

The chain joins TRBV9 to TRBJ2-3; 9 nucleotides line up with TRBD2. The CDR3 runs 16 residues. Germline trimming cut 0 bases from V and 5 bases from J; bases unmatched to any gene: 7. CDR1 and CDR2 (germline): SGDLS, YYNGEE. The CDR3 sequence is CASSVVSGGLGDTQYF. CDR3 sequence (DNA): TGTGCCAGCAGCGTAGTCAGCGGGGGGCTCGGAGATACGCAGTATTTT.

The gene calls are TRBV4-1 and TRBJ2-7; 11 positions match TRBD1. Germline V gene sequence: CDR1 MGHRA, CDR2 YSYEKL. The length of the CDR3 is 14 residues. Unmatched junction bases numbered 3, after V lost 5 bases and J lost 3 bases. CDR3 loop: CASSKDRGLYEQYF. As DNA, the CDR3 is TGCGCCAGCAGCAAGGACAGGGGGCTCTACGAGCAGTACTTC.

CDR3 in amino acids: CASSINSGGFMNTEAFF. CDR3 coding DNA: TGTGCCAGTAGTATAAACTCTGGCGGTTTCATGAACACTGAAGCTTTCTTT. The chain links TRBV19 to TRBJ1-1; D call uncertain. This CDR3 comprises 17 residues. The germline CDR1 and CDR2 sequences are LNHDA and SQIVND (reference sequence). V lost 2 bases and J 0 bases, leaving 16 bases between the germline ends.

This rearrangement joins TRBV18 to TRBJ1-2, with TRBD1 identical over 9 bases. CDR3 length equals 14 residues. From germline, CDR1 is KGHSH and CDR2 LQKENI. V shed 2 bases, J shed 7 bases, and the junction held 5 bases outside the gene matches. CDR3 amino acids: CASSPGQGPGGYTF. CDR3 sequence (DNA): TGTGCCAGCTCACCAGGACAGGGGCCGGGTGGCTACACCTTC.

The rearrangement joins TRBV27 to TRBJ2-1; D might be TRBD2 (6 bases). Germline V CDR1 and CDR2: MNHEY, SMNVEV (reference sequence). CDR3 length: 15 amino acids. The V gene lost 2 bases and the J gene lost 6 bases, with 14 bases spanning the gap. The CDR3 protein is CASSLGQRAVNEQFF. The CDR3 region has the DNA TGTGCCAGCAGTTTAGGCCAGCGGGCTGTCAATGAGCAGTTCTTC.

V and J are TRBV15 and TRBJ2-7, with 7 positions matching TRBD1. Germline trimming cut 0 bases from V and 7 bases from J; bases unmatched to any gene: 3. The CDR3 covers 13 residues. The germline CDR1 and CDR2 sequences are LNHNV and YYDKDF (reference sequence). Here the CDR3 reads CATSRDETGEQYF. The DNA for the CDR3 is TGTGCCACCAGCAGAGATGAGACAGGGGAGCAGTACTTC.

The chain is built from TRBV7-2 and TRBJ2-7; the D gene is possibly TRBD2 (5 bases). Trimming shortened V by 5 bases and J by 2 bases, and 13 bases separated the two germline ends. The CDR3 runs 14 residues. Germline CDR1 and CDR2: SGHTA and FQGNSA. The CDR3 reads CASSSRGAAYEQYF. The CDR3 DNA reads TGTGCCAGCAGCAGTCGGGGTGCAGCCTACGAGCAGTACTTC.

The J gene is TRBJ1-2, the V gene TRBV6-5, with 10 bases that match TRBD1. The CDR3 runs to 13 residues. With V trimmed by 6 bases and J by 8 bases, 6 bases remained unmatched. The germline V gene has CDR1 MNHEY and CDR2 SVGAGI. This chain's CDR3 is CASRPGQGGGYTF. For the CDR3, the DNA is TGTGCCAGCAGGCCCGGACAGGGGGGAGGCTACACCTTC.

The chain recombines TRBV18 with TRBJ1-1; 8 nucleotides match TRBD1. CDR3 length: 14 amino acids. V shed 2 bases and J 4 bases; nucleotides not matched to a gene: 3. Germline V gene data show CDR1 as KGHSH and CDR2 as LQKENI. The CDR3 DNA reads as TGTGCCAGCTCACCAGGACAGGGAGGCACTGAAGCTTTCTTT. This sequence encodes CASSPGQGGTEAFF.

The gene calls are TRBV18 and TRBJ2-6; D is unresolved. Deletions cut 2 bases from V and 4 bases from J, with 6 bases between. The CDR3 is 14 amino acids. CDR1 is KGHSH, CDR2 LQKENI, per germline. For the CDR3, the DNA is TGTGCCAGCTCACCAATCTCGGGGGCCAACGTCCTGACTTTC. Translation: CASSPISGANVLTF.

The CDR3 bases are TGCAGCGTTGAAGAACGAGGACAGGAGACTGAAGCTTTCTTT. It is translated as CSVEERGQETEAFF. The chain carries TRBV29-1 and TRBJ1-1; 7 bases agree with TRBD1. This CDR3 has 14 amino acids. Germline V gene lookup returns CDR1 SQVTM and CDR2 ANQGSEA. V gave up 0 bases and J gave up 5 bases; unmatched junction bases: 6.

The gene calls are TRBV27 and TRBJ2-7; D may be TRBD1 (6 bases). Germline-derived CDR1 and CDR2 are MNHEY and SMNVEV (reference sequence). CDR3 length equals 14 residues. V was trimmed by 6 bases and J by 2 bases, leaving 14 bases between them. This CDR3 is CASSLRGYTYEQYF. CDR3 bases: TGTGCCAGCAGCCTCAGGGGATATACCTACGAGCAGTACTTC.

The CDR3 DNA reads as TGTGCCAGCAGTGAAGTCGGGGGGGTCTACAATGAGCAGTTCTTC. The encoded protein is CASSEVGGVYNEQFF. This sequence joins TRBV6-1 and TRBJ2-1, with TRBD2 matching 8 bases. Losses at the gene ends were 1 base for V and 3 bases for J; bases not matched to a gene: 2. Germline loops: CDR1 MNHNS, CDR2 SASEGT. The CDR3 contains 15 residues.

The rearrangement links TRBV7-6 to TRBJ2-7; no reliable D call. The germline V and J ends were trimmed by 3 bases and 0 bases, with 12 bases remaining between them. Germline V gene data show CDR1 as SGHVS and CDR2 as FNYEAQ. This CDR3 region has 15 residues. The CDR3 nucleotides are TGTGCCAGCAGCTTCGATTTGGGCACCTCCTACGAGCAGTACTTC. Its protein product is CASSFDLGTSYEQYF. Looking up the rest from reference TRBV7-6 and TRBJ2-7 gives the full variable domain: GAGVSQSPRYKVTKRGQDVALRCDPISGHVSLYWYRQALGQGPEFLTYFNYEAQQDKSGLPNDRFSAERPEGSISTLTIQRTEQRDSAMYRCASSFDLGTSYEQYFGPGTRLTVT.

CDR3 coding DNA: TGTGCCAGTAGTATTGAAGGCCGGCAGGCCCTCCACGAGCAGTACTTC. Its translation is CASSIEGRQALHEQYF. The J gene is TRBJ2-7, the V gene TRBV19, with D uncertain. The V gene lost 3 bases and the J gene lost 5 bases, with 20 bases spanning the gap. This CDR3 has 16 residues. Germline values: CDR1 LNHDA, CDR2 SQIVND (reference sequence).

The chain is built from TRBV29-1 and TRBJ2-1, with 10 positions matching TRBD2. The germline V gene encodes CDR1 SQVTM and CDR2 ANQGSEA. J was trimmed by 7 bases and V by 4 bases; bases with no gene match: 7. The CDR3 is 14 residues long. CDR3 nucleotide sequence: TGCAGCGTTGTGCGGGGAGCGGGGGGGAATGAGCAGTTCTTC. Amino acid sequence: CSVVRGAGGNEQFF.

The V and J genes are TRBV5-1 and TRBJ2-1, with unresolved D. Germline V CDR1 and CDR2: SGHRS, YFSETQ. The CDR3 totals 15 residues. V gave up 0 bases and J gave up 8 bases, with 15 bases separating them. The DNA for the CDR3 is TGCGCCAGCAGCTTGGATGCCCTGCAAGCCGATGAGCAGTTCTTC. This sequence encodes CASSLDALQADEQFF.

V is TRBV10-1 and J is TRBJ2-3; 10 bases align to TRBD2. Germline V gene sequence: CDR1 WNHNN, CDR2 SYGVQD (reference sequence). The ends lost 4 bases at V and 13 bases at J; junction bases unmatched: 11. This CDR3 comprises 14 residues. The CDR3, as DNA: TGCGCCAGCAGTGTCGGCCTAGCGGGGGCCTCAAAGTATTTT. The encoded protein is CASSVGLAGASKYF.

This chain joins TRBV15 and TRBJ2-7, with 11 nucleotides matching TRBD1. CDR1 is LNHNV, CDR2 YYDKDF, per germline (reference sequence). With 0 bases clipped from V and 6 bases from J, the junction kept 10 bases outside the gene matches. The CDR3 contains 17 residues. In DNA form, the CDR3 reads TGTGCCACCAGCAGAGATCTCCCCGGGACAGGGGGTGGCGAGCAGTACTTC. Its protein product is CATSRDLPGTGGGEQYF.

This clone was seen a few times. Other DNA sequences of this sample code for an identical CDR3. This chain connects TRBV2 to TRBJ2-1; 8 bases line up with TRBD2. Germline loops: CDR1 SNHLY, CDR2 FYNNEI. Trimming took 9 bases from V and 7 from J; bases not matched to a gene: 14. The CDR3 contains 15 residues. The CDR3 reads CASTLGGLGSNEQFF. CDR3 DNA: TGTGCCAGTACCCTGGGGGGACTAGGGTCGAATGAGCAGTTCTTC.

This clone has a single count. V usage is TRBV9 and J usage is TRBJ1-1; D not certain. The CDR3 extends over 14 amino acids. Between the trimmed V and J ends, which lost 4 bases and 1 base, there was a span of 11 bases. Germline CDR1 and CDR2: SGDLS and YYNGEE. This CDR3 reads CASSLRPENTEAFF. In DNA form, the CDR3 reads TGTGCCAGCAGCCTACGCCCCGAGAACACTGAAGCTTTCTTT.

CDR3 in amino acids: CASSRDSPYEQYF. For the CDR3, the DNA is TGTGCCAGCAGTCGGGACAGCCCTTACGAGCAGTACTTC. V gene TRBV28 combines with J gene TRBJ2-7, with 7 bases matching TRBD1. The germline V gene has CDR1 MDHEN and CDR2 SYDVKM. The CDR3 loop spans 13 amino acids. The V and J ends lost 5 bases and 4 bases, in that order; junction bases with no gene match: 5.

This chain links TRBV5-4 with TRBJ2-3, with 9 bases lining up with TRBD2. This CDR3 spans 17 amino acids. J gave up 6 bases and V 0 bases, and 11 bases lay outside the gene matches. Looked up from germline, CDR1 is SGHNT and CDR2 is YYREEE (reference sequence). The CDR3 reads CASSLGSGGGAKDTQYF. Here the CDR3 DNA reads TGTGCCAGCAGCTTGGGATCGGGCGGGGGGGCGAAGGATACGCAGTATTTT. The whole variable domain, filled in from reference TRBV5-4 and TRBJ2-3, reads ETGVTQSPTHLIKTRGQQVTLRCSSQSGHNTVSWYQQALGQGPQFIFQYYREEENGRGNFPPRFSGLQFPNYSSELNVNALELDDSALYLCASSLGSGGGAKDTQYFGPGTRLTVL.

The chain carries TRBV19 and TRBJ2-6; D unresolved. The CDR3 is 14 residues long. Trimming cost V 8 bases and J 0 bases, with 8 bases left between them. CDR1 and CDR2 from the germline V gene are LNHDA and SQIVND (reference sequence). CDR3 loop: CASASFSGANVLTF. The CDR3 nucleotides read TGTGCCAGTGCCAGTTTCTCTGGGGCCAACGTCCTGACTTTC.